This T cell receptor (beta chain) was captured in a study of T cell responses to AZD1222 COVID-19 vaccine. Study-level results: Two doses of AZD1222 preceded a rise in Spike-specific TCR breadth and depth. The sample set comprised mostly white British donors with more females, and clonal diversity was possibly underestimated. The span of vaccine-associated CD4 TCRs extended across spike, with dominance at 160-218 and 743-854.

Trimming pared 4 bases from V and 8 bases from J, leaving 24 bases between. The CDR3 extends over 17 amino acids. Germline V gene sequence: CDR1 SGHTA, CDR2 FQGNSA. Second-dose intervals near 4 or 12 weeks were combined. On this clone: Its antigen is not known.

TCRdb keeps only in-frame clones here, not all; method: immunoSEQ multiplex PCR. This table holds about 130,000 clones, more than 80% found once. This receptor was identified in an adult who received the AZD1222 COVID-19 vaccine. The V and J genes are TRBV7-2 and TRBJ2-1; perhaps TRBD2 as D (7 bases). This material consisted of peripheral blood, taken 28 days after the second AZD1222 dose. CDR3 region: CASSSTTASWGGDEQFF. In nucleotides, the CDR3 is TGTGCCAGCAGCTCCACAACTGCCTCGTGGGGGGGCGATGAGCAGTTCTTC.